This TCR beta chain was profiled in a study of OX40 agonist ivuxolimab in advanced cancers. About the research overall: Ivuxolimab, an antibody acting as an agonist of OX40 (CD134), was used to treat patients.

Comment on this clone: The sample carries other DNA sequences with the same CDR3.

This CDR3 has 13 residues. Trimming shortened V by 1 base and J by 3 bases, and 6 bases separated the two germline ends. Germline V gene sequence: CDR1 SGHVS, CDR2 FQNEAQ. Produced via immunoSEQ multiplex PCR; TCRdb's table is partial and in-frame only. The sample lists around 40,000 clones; 82% were seen once. The receptor comes from an adult with an advanced solid tumor such as melanoma, head and neck, liver or kidney cancer. The rearrangement uses TRBV7-8 and TRBJ2-5; D gene unclear. Sequences were derived from CD4+ or CD8+ T cells sorted from blood, sampled in a trial of the OX40 agonist ivuxolimab. The CDR3 loop reads CASSLGHKETQYF. The DNA for the CDR3 is TGTGCCAGCAGCTTAGGACACAAAGAGACCCAGTACTTC.